The source of this TCR beta chain is a study of T cells in Graves' hyperthyroidism and ophthalmopathy. Patients were excluded because of uncontrolled infection, other autoimmune disease, pregnancy or lactation. RNA transcripts gave rise to amplified TCR beta CDR3 regions. The HTBI primer set served for first-round RT-PCR of the TCR CDR3. TCRdb reprocessed the multiplex PCR reads with MiXCR, giving one entry per CDR3 protein. Of around 480,000 distinct CDR3 sequences detected, around an eighth appear once; the ten largest clones hold less than 20%. Trimming pared 0 bases from V and 7 bases from J, leaving 15 bases between. The CDR3 spans 16 residues. Germline CDR1 and CDR2: MNHNY and SVGAGI (reference sequence).

The sequence derives from a woman younger than 35 with Graves' hyperthyroidism. The V and J genes are TRBV6-6 and TRBJ2-2; D possibly corresponds to TRBD1 (6 bases). Sequencing used blood. Here the CDR3 DNA reads TGTGCCAGCAGTTACTCGGGACACAGAGGTGACGGGGAGCTGTTTTTT. Translating gives CASSYSGHRGDGELFF.